This T cell receptor (beta chain) was sequenced in a study of T-cell memory formation after mild COVID-19. Study as a whole: TCR clusters were mostly donor specific.

Findings and caveats of the study: The appearance of some responding clones in pre-infection memory suggested that cross-reactive memory joined.

This clonotype was detected ten times or more. What it binds is unknown. Germline V gives CDR1 LNHDA, CDR2 SQIVND (reference sequence). Trimming stripped 8 bases from V and 4 bases from J, with 13 bases between. CDR3 length: 13 residues. UMIs and sample barcodes were carried by the TCR alpha and TCR beta cDNA libraries that 5'RACE produced using constant-segment primers. TCRdb fed the 5' RACE reads into MiXCR, producing one record per CDR3 protein. The table shows 140,000 or so distinct CDR3 sequences, with about 19% occurring only once. The chain uses TRBV19 and TRBJ2-3, with a possible D match to TRBD2 (5 bases). Sequenced sample: PBMCs or a T cell subset sorted from them (not recorded which). This TCR came from an adult woman who had mild COVID-19 (a few samples of this study predate the infection). Cell type and time point are not known. The CDR3 bases are TGTGCCAGTTGTCCTAGCTTAGCAGATACGCAGTATTTT. This encodes CASCPSLADTQYF.